The clone carrying this TCR beta chain was found a few times. Germline trimming cut 5 bases from V and 3 bases from J; bases unmatched to any gene: 4. Per the germline V gene, CDR1 is SGHNT and CDR2 is YENEEA. CDR3 length equals 15 residues. TCRdb's copy holds only in-frame clones and misses some; the assay was immunoSEQ multiplex PCR. The table includes more than 30,000 clones, just under 95% detected once. These data are taken from a study of blood T cell repertoires in COVID-19. Sequencing input: peripheral blood. The sequence came from a human donor with active COVID-19. The donor label of this sample is uncertain. The genes are TRBV11-3 and TRBJ2-2; TRBD1 agrees at 9 bases. CDR3 protein: CASSNRGQDTGELFF. In nucleotides, the CDR3 is TGTGCCAGCAGCAACAGGGGGCAGGACACCGGGGAGCTGTTTTTT.